The 14 T cell receptor beta chains given below trace back to one sample, sequenced in a study of blood T cells in healthy people across ages. Combining a sample-barcoded 5' primer with a J-beta primer mix, a second PCR ran for roughly 7 to 11 cycles. TCRdb re-called the 5' RACE reads through MiXCR, storing one row per CDR3 protein. The sample includes roughly 550,000 distinct CDR3 sequences, 24% seen only once; the top ten take roughly 10%. The sample was also reused in another study, on T cells of mothers and their children.

The specimen sequenced was blood. The receptors here all came from a boy aged 5 to 17 in good health.

The CDR3 coding sequence is TGTGCCAGCAAGGCGGTCTCCTACGAGCAGTACTTC. Translated, it gives CASKAVSYEQYF. V is TRBV28 and J is TRBJ2-7; D unclear. The CDR3 totals 12 residues. V lost 7 bases and J 0 bases, leaving 7 bases between the germline ends. Germline CDR1 and CDR2: MDHEN and SYDVKM.

The chain employs TRBV20-1 and TRBJ2-7; D is ambiguous. V shed 1 base and J shed 2 bases, with 12 bases lying between them. This CDR3 is 14 amino acids long. CDR1 is DFQATT, CDR2 SNEGSKA, per germline (reference sequence). CDR3 nucleotide sequence: TGCAGTGCTAGAGTTAGGAACAGCCCCTACGAGCAGTACTTC. It is translated as CSARVRNSPYEQYF.

In this sample, this clonotype turned up a few times. The V gene is TRBV28, the J gene TRBJ2-5, with 9 bases matching TRBD2. The better agreement between TRBJ2-7 and the DNA end casts doubt on the J call. Germline assignment: CDR1 MDHEN and CDR2 SYDVKM. The CDR3 totals 14 residues. The CDR3 protein is CASSRRGLATEQYF. CDR3 sequence (DNA): TGTGCCAGCAGTCGAAGAGGACTAGCGACCGAGCAGTACTTC.

In this sample, this clonotype turned up a few times. The chain links TRBV9 to TRBJ2-1; D remains ambiguous. The CDR3 loop spans 12 amino acids. V was shortened by 0 bases and J by 9 bases, with 7 bases between the two germline ends. The germline CDR1 and CDR2 sequences are SGDLS and YYNGEE. CDR3 sequence reads: CASSVAILEQFF. The CDR3 DNA sequence: TGTGCCAGCAGCGTAGCTATCCTTGAGCAGTTCTTC.

This clonotype was picked up a small number of times. The V and J genes are TRBV4-1 and TRBJ1-2; D unresolved. From germline, CDR1 is MGHRA and CDR2 YSYEKL. CDR3 length equals 16 residues. V lost 0 bases to trimming and J lost 0 bases, with 11 bases between them. This chain's CDR3 is CASSQDHRRTNYGYTF. CDR3 in DNA: TGCGCCAGCAGCCAAGATCACCGGAGAACTAACTATGGCTACACCTTC.

V is TRBV7-9 and J is TRBJ2-7; a possible D gene is TRBD1 (6 bases). Germline assignment: CDR1 SEHNR and CDR2 FQNEAQ (reference sequence). This CDR3 has 11 amino acids. The germline V and J ends were trimmed by 6 bases and 6 bases, with 9 bases remaining between them. The CDR3 DNA reads TGTGCCAGCAGTATGGACAGCGAGCAGTACTTC. It translates to CASSMDSEQYF.

V usage is TRBV20-1 and J usage is TRBJ2-5; 7 bases map to TRBD2. Per germline, CDR1 DFQATT and CDR2 SNEGSKA (reference sequence). This CDR3 has 15 residues. The V gene end was trimmed by 0 bases and the J gene end by 4 bases; junction bases not matched to a gene: 8. In nucleotides, the CDR3 is TGCAGTGCTAGAGATGCGCGGGGGTTAGGAGAGACCCAGTACTTC. The encoded protein is CSARDARGLGETQYF.

This clonotype has more than one count but fewer than ten. The chain recombines TRBV18 with TRBJ1-1; D is possibly TRBD1 (5 bases). Per germline, CDR1 KGHSH and CDR2 LQKENI. This CDR3 is 14 amino acids long. Trimming took 3 bases from V and 3 from J, leaving 11 bases between them. The DNA of the CDR3 is TGTGCCAGCTCACCCCAGGGAGGGTACACTGAAGCTTTCTTT. It is translated as CASSPQGGYTEAFF.

The count of this clonotype is one. The gene calls are TRBV12-5 and TRBJ2-1, with 11 bases lining up with TRBD2. V gave up 5 bases and J gave up 7 bases; unmatched junction bases: 13. CDR1 is LGHNT, CDR2 FRNRAP, per germline. This CDR3 has 17 residues. CDR3 nucleotides: TGTGCTAGTGGTCCCGGAATAGCGGGGGGGCTCGGGAATGAGCAGTTCTTC. It yields the protein CASGPGIAGGLGNEQFF.

The CDR3 loop is CASSAADRYEQYF. The DNA for the CDR3 is TGTGCCAGCAGCGCTGCGGACAGATACGAGCAGTACTTC. This chain links TRBV7-9 with TRBJ2-7; a possible D gene is TRBD1 (6 bases). Germline CDR1 SEHNR, CDR2 FQNEAQ (reference sequence). CDR3 length: 13 residues. V lost 5 bases and J lost 4, with 12 bases in between.

V usage is TRBV30 and J usage is TRBJ1-6, with a tentative D call TRBD1 (6 bases). Between the trimmed V and J ends, which lost 3 bases and 10 bases, there was a span of 13 bases. The CDR3 is 13 residues long. CDR1 and CDR2 from the germline V gene are GTSNPN and SVGIG (reference sequence). This CDR3 is CAWRVAGGSPLHF. The DNA of the CDR3 is TGTGCCTGGAGGGTGGCGGGGGGCTCACCCCTCCACTTT. Variable domain in full (rest from reference TRBV30 and TRBJ1-6): SQTIHQWPATLVQPVGSPLSLECTVEGTSNPNLYWYRQAAGRGLQLLFYSVGIGQISSEVPQNLSASRPQDRQFILSSKKLLLSDSGFYLCAWRVAGGSPLHFGNGTRLTVT.

This CDR3 reads CASSLDRGQGYTF. In DNA, the CDR3 is TGTGCCAGCAGCCTAGACAGGGGGCAAGGCTACACCTTC. The V gene is TRBV6-5, the J gene TRBJ1-2; 10 nucleotides match TRBD1. The junction had 6 bases not matched to a gene; V was cut back by 6 bases and J by 8 bases. The CDR3 contains 13 residues. Germline V CDR1 and CDR2: MNHEY, SVGAGI.

This sequence joins TRBV12-3 or TRBV12-4 and TRBJ1-1, with D uncertain. The V end was cut by 7 bases, the J end by 7 bases, with 22 bases between. The CDR3 totals 15 residues. This CDR3 is CASKSKVLGLYEAFF. The CDR3 region has the DNA TGTGCCAGCAAATCTAAGGTCCTGGGTCTCTATGAAGCTTTCTTT.

The rearrangement joins TRBV6-2 or TRBV6-3 to TRBJ1-1; perhaps TRBD1 as D (6 bases). The CDR3 length is 14 residues. Deletions cut 7 bases from V and 4 bases from J, with 16 bases between. Germline V gene data show CDR1 as MNHEY and CDR2 as SVGEGT. The CDR3 here is CASTSWGAGTEAFF. The DNA for the CDR3 is TGTGCCAGCACTTCATGGGGGGCCGGCACTGAAGCTTTCTTT.